The 20 T cell receptor beta chains given below trace back to one sample, sequenced in a study of T-cell memory formation after mild COVID-19. TCRdb redid the calling of the 5' RACE reads with MiXCR, one entry per CDR3 protein. In the table there are 380,000 or so distinct CDR3 sequences, around an eighth of which are singletons. Sequencing was carried out using PBMCs or a T cell subset sorted from them (not recorded which). The receptor set was obtained from a man younger than 35 who had mild COVID-19 (a few samples of this study predate the infection). Cell type and time point are not known.

This clonotype came up a few times. The rearrangement links TRBV5-1 to TRBJ2-7; 13 nucleotides agree with TRBD2. The CDR3 is 16 amino acids. Germline V lookup: CDR1 SGHRS, CDR2 YFSETQ. V was clipped by 7 bases and J by 6 bases; unmatched bases: 13. CDR3 protein: CASRLGLAGARREQYF. In DNA form, the CDR3 reads TGCGCCAGCCGGCTAGGACTAGCGGGGGCCCGTCGCGAGCAGTACTTC.

This clonotype was observed at least ten times. This chain joins TRBV10-3 and TRBJ2-1, with 10 bases matching TRBD2. Trimming removed 0 bases from V and 4 bases from J; junction bases left unmatched: 3. Looked up from germline, CDR1 is ENHRY and CDR2 is SYGVKD. The CDR3 spans 16 residues. This CDR3 reads CAISESKRGGYNEQFF. The CDR3, as DNA: TGTGCCATCAGTGAGTCGAAGCGGGGGGGTTACAATGAGCAGTTCTTC.

In DNA form, the CDR3 reads TGCAGTGCTGGGGACAGGCGAACGAACACTGAAGCTTTCTTT. Its protein is CSAGDRRTNTEAFF. The V call is TRBV20-1, the J call TRBJ1-1; 8 bases map to TRBD1. Germline CDR1 DFQATT, CDR2 SNEGSKA (reference sequence). The trim removed 5 bases at V and 1 base at J, leaving 6 bases unmatched. The CDR3 consists of 14 residues.

There are a few counts of this clonotype. V and J are TRBV10-3 and TRBJ2-3, with TRBD2 matching 9 bases. Germline V gives CDR1 ENHRY, CDR2 SYGVKD. The CDR3 consists of 15 residues. The junction had 5 bases not matched to a gene; V was cut back by 4 bases and J by 3 bases. Here the CDR3 DNA reads TGTGCCATCAGTGGAATTCTAGCGGGGACAGATACGCAGTATTTT. Protein product: CAISGILAGTDTQYF.

This clonotype was detected a few times. The chain couples TRBV7-2 to TRBJ1-2, with TRBD1 as a possible D gene (5 bases). Germline V lookup: CDR1 SGHTA, CDR2 FQGNSA. The CDR3 is 13 amino acids. Trimming removed 5 bases at V and 8 bases at J, with 15 bases between. The CDR3 DNA reads TGTGCCAGCAGCACGGACCCGGGGGGGGGCTACACCTTC. Amino acids: CASSTDPGGGYTF.

The chain is built from TRBV2 and TRBJ1-5; perhaps TRBD1 as D (6 bases). CDR1 and CDR2 (germline): SNHLY, FYNNEI. Trimming took off 2 bases at V and 2 bases at J, with 10 bases between the two ends. This CDR3 has 15 residues. The CDR3 protein is CASSERGGRNQPQHF. The CDR3 DNA is TGTGCCAGCAGTGAACGGGGGGGGCGCAATCAGCCCCAGCATTTT.

This clonotype was observed once. The CDR3 bases are TGCAGCGTTGAACGGAAAATGAACACTGAAGCTTTCTTT. Protein sequence: CSVERKMNTEAFF. The chain has TRBV29-1 and TRBJ1-1, with no clear D. Germline lookup yields CDR1 SQVTM and CDR2 ANQGSEA. The CDR3 consists of 13 residues. V was clipped by 2 bases and J by 0 bases, with 7 bases between them.

The V and J genes are TRBV12-3 or TRBV12-4 and TRBJ2-1; D unclear. The CDR3 is 15 residues long. The V end was cut by 5 bases, the J end by 7 bases, with 18 bases between. CDR3 DNA sequence: TGTGCCAGCAGTCCCCCCAATCGCGGCTTAAATGAGCAGTTCTTC. Residues: CASSPPNRGLNEQFF.

The V and J genes are TRBV7-2 and TRBJ2-3, with 11 bases aligning to TRBD1. Per germline, CDR1 SGHTA and CDR2 FQGNSA. The J segment lost 7 bases and the V segment lost 4 bases, leaving 7 bases of the junction unmatched. This CDR3 comprises 15 residues. The CDR3 DNA is TGTGCCAGCAGCTCGGGGACAGGGGGAAGTAATACGCAGTATTTT. It encodes CASSSGTGGSNTQYF.

In this sample, this clonotype turned up a few times. The chain joins TRBV20-1 to TRBJ2-5; D call uncertain. V was trimmed by 3 bases and J by 0 bases, leaving 8 bases between them. The CDR3 sequence is 13 residues long. Germline V gene sequence: CDR1 DFQATT, CDR2 SNEGSKA (reference sequence). CDR3 nucleotide sequence: TGCAGTGCTAGTAAGGCGTACCAAGAGACCCAGTACTTC. Residues: CSASKAYQETQYF.

The chain is built from TRBV20-1 and TRBJ2-1; 9 nucleotides align to TRBD1. CDR1 and CDR2 from the germline V gene are DFQATT and SNEGSKA (reference sequence). This CDR3 region has 16 residues. Trimming removed 3 bases from V and 0 bases from J; junction bases left unmatched: 6. CDR3 loop: CSASSQGARSYNEQFF. CDR3 bases: TGCAGTGCTAGCTCACAGGGGGCCCGCTCCTACAATGAGCAGTTCTTC.

This chain connects TRBV9 to TRBJ2-2; D not resolved. This CDR3 spans 16 amino acids. Trimming took 2 bases from V and 4 from J, leaving 15 bases between them. Germline V gene sequence: CDR1 SGDLS, CDR2 YYNGEE. The CDR3 is CASSVGEVRFTGELFF. Written as DNA, the CDR3 is TGTGCCAGCAGCGTCGGAGAAGTGAGATTCACCGGGGAGCTGTTTTTT.

This clonotype was found a few times. V and J are TRBV29-1 and TRBJ2-7, with 11 bases matching TRBD1. This CDR3 region has 17 residues. CDR1 is SQVTM and CDR2 is ANQGSEA in the germline V gene. The V segment lost 5 bases and the J segment 0 bases; nucleotides outside the gene matches: 12. The CDR3 sequence is CSVIDRGGTGGSYEQYF. The CDR3 DNA follows: TGCAGCGTTATTGATCGGGGCGGGACAGGGGGCTCCTACGAGCAGTACTTC.

The gene calls are TRBV7-2 and TRBJ1-1; TRBD1 agrees at 7 bases. Trimming took 5 bases from V and 11 from J; bases not matched to a gene: 14. This CDR3 comprises 14 residues. Germline loops: CDR1 SGHTA, CDR2 FQGNSA. CDR3 in amino acids: CASSPRGGGAGAFF. The CDR3 DNA reads TGTGCCAGCAGCCCCCGGGGAGGGGGCGCAGGGGCTTTCTTT.

J is TRBJ2-1 and V is TRBV18, with D maybe TRBD2 (6 bases). Trimming stripped 2 bases from V and 7 bases from J, with 12 bases between. The length of the CDR3 is 14 residues. Germline V CDR1 and CDR2: KGHSH, LQKENI. The CDR3 DNA reads TGTGCCAGCTCACCAAAGGATGGGAGGAATGAGCAGTTCTTC. Protein: CASSPKDGRNEQFF.

This clonotype was seen a few times. V gene TRBV20-1 combines with J gene TRBJ1-5; TRBD1 agrees at 7 bases. The CDR3 runs 14 residues. V was clipped by 5 bases and J by 2 bases; unmatched bases: 6. Germline CDR1 and CDR2: DFQATT and SNEGSKA (reference sequence). CDR3 amino acids: CSAPRQGGNQPQHF. The CDR3 DNA reads TGCAGTGCTCCCAGACAGGGCGGCAATCAGCCCCAGCATTTT.

The genes are TRBV7-2 and TRBJ2-2; unclear D gene. From germline, CDR1 is SGHTA and CDR2 FQGNSA. This CDR3 is 18 amino acids long. The ends were cut back, 0 bases at V and 0 bases at J, with 14 bases in the middle. CDR3 nucleotide sequence: TGTGCCAGCAGCTTAGCGCGTGAACTTTTGTCGAACACCGGGGAGCTGTTTTTT. It encodes CASSLARELLSNTGELFF.

The V gene is TRBV12-3 or TRBV12-4, the J gene TRBJ2-5; D perhaps matches TRBD2 (5 bases). V dropped 6 bases and J dropped 7 bases, with 18 bases sitting between them. The CDR3 covers 14 residues. CDR3 sequence: CASRPRVLRGTQYF. The CDR3 DNA is TGTGCCAGCAGGCCCCGGGTCCTACGGGGGACCCAGTACTTC.

The V call is TRBV21-1, the J call TRBJ1-5; the table's D call, TRBD1, has no DNA check behind it. TRBV21-1 is deemed a pseudogene. The CDR3 is made up of 15 amino acids. In DNA, the CDR3 is TGTGCCAGCAGCCCATGGACAGGGCGGGATCAGCCCCAGCATTTT. Translated, it gives CASSPWTGRDQPQHF.

This clonotype occurred a few times. V gene TRBV4-3 combines with J gene TRBJ2-5; maybe TRBD2 (6 bases). Germline CDR1 is LGHNA and CDR2 is YSLEER. The CDR3 is made up of 16 amino acids. V was trimmed by 5 bases and J by 0 bases, leaving 16 bases between them. CDR3 sequence reads: CASSVQRAGYQETQYF. Written as DNA, the CDR3 is TGCGCCAGCAGCGTTCAGCGGGCTGGGTACCAAGAGACCCAGTACTTC.